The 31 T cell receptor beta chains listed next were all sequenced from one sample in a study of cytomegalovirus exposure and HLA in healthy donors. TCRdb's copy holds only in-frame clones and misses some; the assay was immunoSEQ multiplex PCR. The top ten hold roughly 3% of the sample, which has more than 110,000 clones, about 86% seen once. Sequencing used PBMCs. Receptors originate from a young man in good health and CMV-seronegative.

The CDR3 nucleotides are TGTGCCAGCAGTTCAACTCGACAGGGCAACACTGAAGCTTTCTTT. This translates into CASSSTRQGNTEAFF. The chain links TRBV6-5 to TRBJ1-1; the match to TRBD1 covers 7 bases. The V gene end was trimmed by 4 bases and the J gene end by 2 bases; junction bases not matched to a gene: 7. Germline V lookup: CDR1 MNHEY, CDR2 SVGAGI. The CDR3 is 15 residues long.

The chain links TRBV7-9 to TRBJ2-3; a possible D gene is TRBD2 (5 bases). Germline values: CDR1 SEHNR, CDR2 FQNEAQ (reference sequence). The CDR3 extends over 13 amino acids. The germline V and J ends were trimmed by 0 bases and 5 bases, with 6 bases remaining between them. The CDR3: CASSLAREDTQYF. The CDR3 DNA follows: TGTGCCAGCAGCTTAGCGAGGGAAGATACGCAGTATTTT. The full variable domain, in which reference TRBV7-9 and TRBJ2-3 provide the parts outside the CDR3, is DTGVSQNPRHKITKRGQNVTFRCDPISEHNRLYWYRQTLGQGPEFLTYFQNEAQLEKSRLLSDRFSAERPKGSFSTLEIQRTEQGDSAMYLCASSLAREDTQYFGPGTRLTVL.

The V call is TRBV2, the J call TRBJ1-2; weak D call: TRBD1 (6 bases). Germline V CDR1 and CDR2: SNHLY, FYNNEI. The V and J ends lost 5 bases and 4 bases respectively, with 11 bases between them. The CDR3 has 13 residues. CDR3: CASSRTEVYGYTF. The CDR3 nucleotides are TGTGCCAGCAGTAGGACAGAAGTCTATGGCTACACCTTC.

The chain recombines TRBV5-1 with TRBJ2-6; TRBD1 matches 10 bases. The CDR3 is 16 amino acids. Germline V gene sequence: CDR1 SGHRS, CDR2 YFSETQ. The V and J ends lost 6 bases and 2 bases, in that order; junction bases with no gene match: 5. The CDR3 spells CASTRQGAPGANVLTF. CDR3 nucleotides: TGCGCCAGCACCAGACAGGGGGCGCCTGGGGCCAACGTCCTGACTTTC.

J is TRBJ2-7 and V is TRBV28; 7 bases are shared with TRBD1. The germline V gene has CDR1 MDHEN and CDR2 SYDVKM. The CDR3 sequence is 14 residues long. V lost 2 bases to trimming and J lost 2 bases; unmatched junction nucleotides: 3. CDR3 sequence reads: CASSLTGVPYEQYF. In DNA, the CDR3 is TGTGCCAGCAGTTTAACAGGGGTACCCTACGAGCAGTACTTC.

CDR3 coding DNA: TGTGCCAGCAGCCACCCTCCGGAACAGGGAAACATTCAGTACTTC. Protein sequence: CASSHPPEQGNIQYF. The chain uses TRBV7-8 and TRBJ2-4, with D possibly TRBD1 on 6 matching bases. This CDR3 spans 15 amino acids. The V and J ends lost 5 bases and 6 bases respectively, with 17 bases between them. Germline CDR1 reads SGHVS; CDR2 reads FQNEAQ.

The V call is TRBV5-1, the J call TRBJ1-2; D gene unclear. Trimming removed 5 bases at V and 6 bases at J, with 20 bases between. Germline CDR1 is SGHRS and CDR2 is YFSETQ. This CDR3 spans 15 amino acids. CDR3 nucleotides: TGCGCCAGCAGGATCGGGGAGGGAATAAGTAATGGCTACACCTTC. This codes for CASRIGEGISNGYTF.

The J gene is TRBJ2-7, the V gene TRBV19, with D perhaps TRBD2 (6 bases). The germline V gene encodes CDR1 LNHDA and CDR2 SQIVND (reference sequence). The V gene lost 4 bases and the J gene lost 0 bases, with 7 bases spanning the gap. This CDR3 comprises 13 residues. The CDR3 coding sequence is TGTGCCAGTAGTACGGGAGCCTCCTACGAGCAGTACTTC. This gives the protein CASSTGASYEQYF.

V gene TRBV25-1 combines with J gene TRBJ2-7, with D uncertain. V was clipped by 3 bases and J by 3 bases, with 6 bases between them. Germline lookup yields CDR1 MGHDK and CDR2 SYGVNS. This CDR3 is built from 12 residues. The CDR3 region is CASSDLNYEQYF. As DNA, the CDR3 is TGTGCCAGCAGTGATCTAAACTACGAGCAGTACTTC.

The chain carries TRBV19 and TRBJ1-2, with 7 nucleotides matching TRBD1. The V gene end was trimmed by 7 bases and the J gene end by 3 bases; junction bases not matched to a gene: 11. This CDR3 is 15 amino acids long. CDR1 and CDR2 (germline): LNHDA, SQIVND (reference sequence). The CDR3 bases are TGTGCCAGTACCGAAACGACAGGGTCCCACTATGGCTACACCTTC. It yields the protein CASTETTGSHYGYTF.

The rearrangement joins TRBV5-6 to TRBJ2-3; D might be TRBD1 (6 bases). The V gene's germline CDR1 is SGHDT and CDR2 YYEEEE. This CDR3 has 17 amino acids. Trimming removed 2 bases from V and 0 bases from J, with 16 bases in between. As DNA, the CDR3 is TGTGCCAGCAGCTTACCGGGACACAGGATTAGCACAGATACGCAGTATTTT. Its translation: CASSLPGHRISTDTQYF.

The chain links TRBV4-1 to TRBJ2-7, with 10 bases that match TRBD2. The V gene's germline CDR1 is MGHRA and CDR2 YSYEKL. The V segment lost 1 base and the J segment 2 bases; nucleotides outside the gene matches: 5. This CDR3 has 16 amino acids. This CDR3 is CASSQGTLAGAYEQYF. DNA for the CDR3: TGCGCCAGCAGCCAAGGTACTCTAGCGGGGGCCTACGAGCAGTACTTC.

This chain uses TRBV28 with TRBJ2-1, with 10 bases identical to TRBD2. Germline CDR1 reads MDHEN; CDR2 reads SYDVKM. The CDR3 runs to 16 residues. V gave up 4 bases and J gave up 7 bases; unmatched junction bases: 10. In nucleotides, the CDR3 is TGTGCCAGCAGTTACCACCCGACTAGCGGGTTGAATGAGCAGTTCTTC. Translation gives CASSYHPTSGLNEQFF.

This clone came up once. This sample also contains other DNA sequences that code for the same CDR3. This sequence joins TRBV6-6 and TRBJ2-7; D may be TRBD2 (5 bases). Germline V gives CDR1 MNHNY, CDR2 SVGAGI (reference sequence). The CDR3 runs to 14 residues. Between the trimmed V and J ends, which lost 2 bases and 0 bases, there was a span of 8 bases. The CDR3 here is CASSYKRSSYEQYF. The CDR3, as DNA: TGTGCCAGCAGTTACAAGCGGAGCTCCTACGAGCAGTACTTC.

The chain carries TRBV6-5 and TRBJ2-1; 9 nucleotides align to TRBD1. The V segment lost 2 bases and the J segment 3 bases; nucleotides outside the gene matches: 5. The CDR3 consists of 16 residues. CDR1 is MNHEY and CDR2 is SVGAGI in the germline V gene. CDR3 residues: CASSYGTGFRYNEQFF. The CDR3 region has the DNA TGTGCCAGCAGTTACGGGACAGGGTTTCGCTACAATGAGCAGTTCTTC.

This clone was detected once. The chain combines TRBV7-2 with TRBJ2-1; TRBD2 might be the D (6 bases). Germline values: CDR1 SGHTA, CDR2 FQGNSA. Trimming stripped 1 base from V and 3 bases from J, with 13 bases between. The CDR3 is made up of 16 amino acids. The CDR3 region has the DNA TGTGCCAGCAGCTTAGTCATAGCGGAGTACTACAATGAGCAGTTCTTC. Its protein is CASSLVIAEYYNEQFF.

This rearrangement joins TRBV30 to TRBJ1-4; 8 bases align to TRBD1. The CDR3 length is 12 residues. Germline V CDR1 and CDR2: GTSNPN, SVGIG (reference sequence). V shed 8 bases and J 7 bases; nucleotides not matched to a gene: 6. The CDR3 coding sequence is TGTGCCCTACAGGGGGGTGGTGAAAAACTGTTTTTT. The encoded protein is CALQGGGEKLFF.

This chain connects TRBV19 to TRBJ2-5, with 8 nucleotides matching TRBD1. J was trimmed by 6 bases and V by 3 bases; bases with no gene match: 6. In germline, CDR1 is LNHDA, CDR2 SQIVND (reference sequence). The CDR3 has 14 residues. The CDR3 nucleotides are TGTGCCAGTAGTATCCCGGACAGGGACAAGACCCAGTACTTC. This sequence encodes CASSIPDRDKTQYF.

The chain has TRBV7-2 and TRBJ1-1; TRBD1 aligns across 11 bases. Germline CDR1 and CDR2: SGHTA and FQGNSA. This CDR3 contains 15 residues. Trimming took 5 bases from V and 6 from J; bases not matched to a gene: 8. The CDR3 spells CASSRRTGGGPEAFF. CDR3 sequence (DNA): TGTGCCAGCAGCAGACGGACAGGGGGCGGCCCTGAAGCTTTCTTT.

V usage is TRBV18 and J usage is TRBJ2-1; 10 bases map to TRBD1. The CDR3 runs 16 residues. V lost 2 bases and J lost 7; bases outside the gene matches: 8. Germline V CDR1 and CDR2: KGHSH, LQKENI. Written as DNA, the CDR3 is TGTGCCAGCTCACCAGTGGGGACAGGGGTTAGGAATGAGCAGTTCTTC. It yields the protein CASSPVGTGVRNEQFF.

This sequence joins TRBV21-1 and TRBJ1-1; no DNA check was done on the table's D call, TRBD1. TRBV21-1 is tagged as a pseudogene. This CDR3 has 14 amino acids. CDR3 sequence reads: CASIWAHLNTEAFF. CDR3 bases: TGTGCCAGCATCTGGGCGCATCTGAACACTGAAGCTTTCTTT.

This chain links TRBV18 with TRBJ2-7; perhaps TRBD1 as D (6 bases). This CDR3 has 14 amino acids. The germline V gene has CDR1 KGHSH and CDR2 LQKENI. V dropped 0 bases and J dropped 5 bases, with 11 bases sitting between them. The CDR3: CASSPPGYRDEQYF. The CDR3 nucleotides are TGTGCCAGCTCACCACCGGGCTACAGGGACGAGCAGTACTTC.

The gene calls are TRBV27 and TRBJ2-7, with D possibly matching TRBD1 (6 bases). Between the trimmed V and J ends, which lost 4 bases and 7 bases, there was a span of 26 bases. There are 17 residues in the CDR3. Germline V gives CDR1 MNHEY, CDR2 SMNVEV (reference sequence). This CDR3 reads CASSSTLGTNPRGEQYF. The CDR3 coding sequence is TGTGCCAGCAGTTCCACCCTAGGGACAAACCCGAGAGGAGAGCAGTACTTC.

CDR3 nucleotide sequence: TGTGCCAGTAGTCCAGGGGCGGGGGGTCTGTACTTC. Its translation is CASSPGAGGLYF. The rearrangement joins TRBV19 to TRBJ2-7, with 8 positions matching TRBD2. Looked up from germline, CDR1 is LNHDA and CDR2 is SQIVND (reference sequence). V gave up 5 bases and J gave up 12 bases; unmatched junction bases: 9. This CDR3 spans 12 amino acids.

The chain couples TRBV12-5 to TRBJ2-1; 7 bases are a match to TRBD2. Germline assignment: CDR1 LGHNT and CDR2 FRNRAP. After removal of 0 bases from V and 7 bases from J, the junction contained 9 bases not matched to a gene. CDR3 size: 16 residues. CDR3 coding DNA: TGTGCTAGTGGTTTGGTACTGACGGGGCGGGGGAATGAGCAGTTCTTC. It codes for CASGLVLTGRGNEQFF. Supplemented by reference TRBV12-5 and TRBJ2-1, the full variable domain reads DARVTQTPRHKVTEMGQEVTMRCQPILGHNTVFWYRQTMMQGLELLAYFRNRAPLDDSGMPKDRFSAEMPDATLATLKIQPSEPRDSAVYFCASGLVLTGRGNEQFFGPGTRLTVL.

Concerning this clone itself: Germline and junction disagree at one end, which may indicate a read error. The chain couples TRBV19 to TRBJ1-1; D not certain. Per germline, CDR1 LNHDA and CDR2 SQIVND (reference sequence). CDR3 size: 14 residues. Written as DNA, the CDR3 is TGTGCCAGTACCCCGGAGGCGGCATCTAAAGGGCTGGACTTT. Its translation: CASTPEAASKGLDF. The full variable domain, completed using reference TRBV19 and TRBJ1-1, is DGGITQSPKYLFRKEGQNVTLSCEQNLNHDAMYWYRQDPGQGLRLIYYSQIVNDFQKGDIAEGYSVSREKKESFPLTVTSAQKNPTAFYLCASTPEAASKGLDFGQGTRLTVV.

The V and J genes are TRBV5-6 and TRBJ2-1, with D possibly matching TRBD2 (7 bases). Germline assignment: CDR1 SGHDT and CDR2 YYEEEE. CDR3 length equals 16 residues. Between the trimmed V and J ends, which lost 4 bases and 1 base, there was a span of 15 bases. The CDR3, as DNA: TGTGCCAGCAGCCCATGGGGGGGGCTTTCCTACAATGAGCAGTTCTTC. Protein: CASSPWGGLSYNEQFF. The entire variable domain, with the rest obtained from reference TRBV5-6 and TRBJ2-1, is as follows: DAGVTQSPTHLIKTRGQQVTLRCSPKSGHDTVSWYQQALGQGPQFIFQYYEEEERQRGNFPDRFSGHQFPNYSSELNVNALLLGDSALYLCASSPWGGLSYNEQFFGPGTRLTVL.

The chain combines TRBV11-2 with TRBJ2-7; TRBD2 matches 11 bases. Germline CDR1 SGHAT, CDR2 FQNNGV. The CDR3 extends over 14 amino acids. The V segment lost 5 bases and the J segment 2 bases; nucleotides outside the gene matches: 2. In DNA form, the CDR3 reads TGTGCCAGCAGCCCGGGACTAGCGGCCTACGAGCAGTACTTC. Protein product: CASSPGLAAYEQYF.

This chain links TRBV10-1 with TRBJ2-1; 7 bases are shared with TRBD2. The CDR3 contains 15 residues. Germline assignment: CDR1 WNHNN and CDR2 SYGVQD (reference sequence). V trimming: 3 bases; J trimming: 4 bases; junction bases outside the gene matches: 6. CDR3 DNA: TGCGCCAGCAGTGAAAAAACGGGGGGATACAATGAGCAGTTCTTC. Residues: CASSEKTGGYNEQFF.

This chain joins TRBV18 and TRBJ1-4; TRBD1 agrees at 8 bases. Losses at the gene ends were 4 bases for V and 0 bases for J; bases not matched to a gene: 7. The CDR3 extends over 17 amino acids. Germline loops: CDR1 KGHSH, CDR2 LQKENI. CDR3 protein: CASSRRTGWATNEKLFF. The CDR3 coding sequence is TGTGCCAGCTCACGACGGACAGGGTGGGCAACTAATGAAAAACTGTTTTTT.

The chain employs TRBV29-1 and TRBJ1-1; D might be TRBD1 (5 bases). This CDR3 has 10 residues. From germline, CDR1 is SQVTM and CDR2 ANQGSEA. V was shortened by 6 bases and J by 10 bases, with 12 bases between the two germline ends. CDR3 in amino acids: CSVEHRSAFF. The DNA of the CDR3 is TGCAGCGTAGAGCACAGGTCAGCTTTCTTT.